The present T cell receptor (beta chain) was sequenced within a study of blood T cell repertoires in COVID-19. Overall study context: Whether acute or convalescent, the COVID-19 samples came from the United States, Italy and Spain. Sources were T cells, B-cell-depleted T cells, or PBMCs; the material itself was cDNA or gDNA.

Individuals drawn from around 25 US areas were roughly 18 to 95 years old. The V gene's germline CDR1 is LGHNT and CDR2 FRNRAP. This CDR3 has 15 amino acids. V gave up 5 bases and J gave up 3 bases; unmatched junction bases: 9. As processed by the authors: For nucleated cells, counts were estimated from reference gene primer amplification. Profiled with immunoSEQ multiplex PCR; TCRdb holds only in-frame clones, not every one. Clone size and V and J calls were adopted from that table, with D and trimming inferred from the DNA. The top ten clones hold approximately 4.7% of a sample with approximately 160,000 clones, 70% to 90% of them seen once.

Sequences were obtained from PBMCs or T cells enriched from blood (not recorded which). The origin of this receptor is a woman between 45 and 65 years old who had recovered from COVID-19. The chain links TRBV12-5 to TRBJ1-1, with 7 bases identical to TRBD1. The CDR3 DNA reads as TGTGCTAGTGGTCAAAACGGACAGGACTACACTGAAGCTTTCTTT. Amino acid sequence: CASGQNGQDYTEAFF.